This entry features one T cell receptor (beta chain) sequence. Its antigen is not known. Unique molecular identifiers were present on cDNA, and template switching added a universal primer site. TCRdb reanalysed the 5' RACE reads using MiXCR and keeps one entry per CDR3 protein. This sample has 1.5 million to 2 million distinct CDR3 sequences; under 35% occur once, and the top ten carry more than 0.25%. This record belongs to a study of identical twins. The CDR3 is 13 residues long. Trimming removed 1 base from V and 7 bases from J, with 14 bases in between. Germline lookup yields CDR1 DFQATT and CDR2 SNEGSKA (reference sequence). Whole-study results and caveats: Analyses based on zero insertions could be partly confounded by invariant MAIT and iNKT cells.

V gene TRBV20-1 combines with J gene TRBJ2-7; TRBD1 or TRBD2 may be the D gene (6 bases each). Sample: cord blood. The origin of this receptor is a newborn girl in good health. Here the CDR3 DNA reads TGCAGTGCTAGAGCCGGGGGCCACAATGAGCAGTACTTC. Its protein is CSARAGGHNEQYF.